This is a list of T cell receptor beta chains from one sample in a study of post-analysis software for immune sequencing data. TCRdb processed the PCR reads anew with MiXCR; each CDR3 protein has one entry. The sample lists under 900,000 distinct CDR3 sequences, around 53% seen once, with roughly 4.4% in the top ten. Sequencing input: blood. These receptors originate from a girl aged 5 to 17 with multiple sclerosis. CDR3s include the opening cysteine and the closing phenylalanine or tryptophan. A D gene is named only where the DNA matches it firmly. Clone size, where shown, is once, few, many, or a class for clones that have expanded.

abundance | len | d_gene | j_gene | v_gene | CDR3nt | CDR3aa
. | 14 | . | TRBJ2-7 | TRBV29-1 | TGCAGCGTTGCTGGGGGGGGCAGTTTCTACGAGCAGTACTTC | CSVAGGGSFYEQYF
few | 14 | . | TRBJ2-5 | TRBV7-6 | TGTGCCAGCAGCTTAGACGGGAGTGCGGACGGGCAGTACTTC | CASSLDGSADGQYF
few | 13 | . | TRBJ2-7 | TRBV29-1 | TGCAGCGTGGGGCCGGACAACTCCTACGAGCAGTACTTC | CSVGPDNSYEQYF
few | 15 | TRBD1 | TRBJ2-1 | TRBV15 | TGTGCCACCGGGATCCGGGACAGCAAGGAGGTTGAGCAGTTCTTC | CATGIRDSKEVEQFF
few | 11 | . | TRBJ2-5 | TRBV29-1 | TGCAGCGCCGGACTTAAAGAGACCCAGTACTTC | CSAGLKETQYF
. | 15 | TRBD2 | TRBJ2-1 | TRBV20-1 | TGCAGTGCTACCTTGCGGGAGGGGGGATACAATGAGCAGTTCTTC | CSATLREGGYNEQFF
once | 15 | . | TRBJ2-5 | TRBV24-1 | TGTGCCACCAGTGACCCCTTAGGGGCCCCCAATGAGCAGTACTTC | CATSDPLGAPNEQYF
. | 15 | . | TRBJ1-1 | TRBV9 | TGTGCCAGCAGCGTCTTAGGGAGCGGGAACACTGAAGCTTTCTTT | CASSVLGSGNTEAFF
few | 17 | . | TRBJ2-6 | TRBV5-1 | TGCGCCAGCAGCTTAGTACAGTCCTCCCCTGGGGCCAACGTCCTGACTTTC | CASSLVQSSPGANVLTF
. | 14 | . | TRBJ2-7 | TRBV14 | TGTGCCAGCAGCCCCGGGACCCATAACTACGAGCAGTACTTC | CASSPGTHNYEQYF
many | 14 | . | TRBJ2-5 | TRBV10-3 | TGTGCCATCAGTGAACCTAGATCCGGGGAGACCCAGTACTTC | CAISEPRSGETQYF
few | 14 | . | TRBJ2-3 | TRBV7-9 | TGTGCCAGCGGGAGAATCACTAGCACAGATACGCAGTATTTT | CASGRITSTDTQYF
once | 20 | TRBD1 | TRBJ2-6 | TRBV5-1 | TGCGCCAGCAGCTGGTGGGGCTCGACAGGGGGCTCTTCTGGGACCAACGTCCTGACTTTC | CASSWWGSTGGSSGTNVLTF
few | 15 | TRBD2 | TRBJ2-7 | TRBV20-1 | TGCAGTGCTACTTCCTTAGCGGGAGTGCCCTACGAGCAGTACTTC | CSATSLAGVPYEQYF
many | 14 | TRBD2 | TRBJ2-7 | TRBV7-2 | TGTGCCAGCAGCAGTAGCGGGGGTTGGTACGAGCAGTACTTC | CASSSSGGWYEQYF
few | 14 | TRBD2 | TRBJ2-4 | TRBV29-1 | TGCAGCGTCGTAGCGGGAGGAGCCAAAAACATTCAGTACTTC | CSVVAGGAKNIQYF